This T cell receptor (beta chain) was identified in a study of shared clonotypes between healthy human individuals. Study outcomes and limitations: Sharing of clonotypes among donors was expected to vary with sequencing depth.

Germline assignment: CDR1 SGHTA and CDR2 FQGNSA. The CDR3 is 14 residues long. Trimming took off 1 base at V and 4 bases at J, with 11 bases between the two ends. A remark on this clone: Its antigen is unidentified.

The authors' processing: Quality scores were absent from the junction-only immunoSEQ sequences, so filtering differed. Profiling relied on immunoSEQ multiplex PCR, and the TCRdb table lists in-frame clones only, not all of them. V, J and clone size are those of that table, while D and trimming were read from the DNA. The table records approximately 2.3 million clones, 85% to 95% of them present only once. Division of CD4+ cells produced a CD45RA+ naive subset and a CD45RA-negative memory subset. The clonotype was recovered from a man aged 18-30 years in good health. Some clones in this sample may be carry-over from other donors' samples. The chain recombines TRBV7-2 with TRBJ2-7; D remains ambiguous. The specimen was naive CD4+ T cells from PBMCs. As for subset: CD45RA+ positively selected. The CDR3 DNA follows: TGTGCCAGCAGCTTAGGAGACTGGGCTTACGAGCAGTACTTC. It codes for CASSLGDWAYEQYF.